Below are 28 T cell receptor beta chains sequenced from a single sample in a study of blood T cell repertoires in COVID-19. Produced via immunoSEQ multiplex PCR; TCRdb's table is partial and in-frame only. The table has about 230,000 clones, 85% to 90% seen once. The sequenced sample consisted of peripheral blood. These TCRs come from a man aged 45-60 years with COVID-19, enrolled during active disease.

This rearrangement joins TRBV5-8 to TRBJ2-1, with D tentatively TRBD2 (6 bases). Germline loops: CDR1 SGHTS, CDR2 YDEGEE. There are 16 residues in the CDR3. Trimming stripped 4 bases from V and 4 bases from J, with 18 bases between. CDR3: CASSAVLAAVYNEQFF. For the CDR3, the DNA is TGTGCCAGCAGCGCGGTACTAGCAGCCGTATACAATGAGCAGTTCTTC.

The J gene is TRBJ2-7, the V gene TRBV3-1 (or the pseudogene TRBV3-2); tentatively, D is TRBD1 (5 bases). This CDR3 comprises 13 residues. Germline CDR1 reads LGHDT; CDR2 reads YNNKEL (reference sequence). Trimming took off 4 bases at V and 2 bases at J, with 9 bases between the two ends. The CDR3 is CASSPQGPYEQYF. The CDR3 nucleotides are TGTGCCAGCAGCCCCCAGGGCCCCTACGAGCAGTACTTC.

This chain uses TRBV9 with TRBJ1-4; 8 nucleotides match TRBD1. Germline assignment: CDR1 SGDLS and CDR2 YYNGEE. The CDR3 contains 15 residues. V gave up 2 bases and J gave up 7 bases; unmatched junction bases: 7. The CDR3: CASSVQQGVGEKLFF. For the CDR3, the DNA is TGTGCCAGCAGCGTGCAACAGGGGGTAGGTGAAAAACTGTTTTTT.

This clone appeared once. This rearrangement joins TRBV9 to TRBJ2-3, with TRBD1 matching over 7 bases. The CDR3 runs to 17 residues. V shed 0 bases, J shed 2 bases, and the junction held 9 bases outside the gene matches. Germline V gene lookup returns CDR1 SGDLS and CDR2 YYNGEE. For the CDR3, the DNA is TGTGCCAGCAGCGTAGGAGGGGGCTCCTCGTACACAGATACGCAGTATTTT. It yields the protein CASSVGGGSSYTDTQYF.

This chain connects TRBV3-1 (or the pseudogene TRBV3-2) to TRBJ1-6; TRBD1 is a possible D gene (5 bases). Trimming left V 4 bases short and J 13 bases short, with 14 bases between. The CDR3 runs to 13 residues. Germline CDR1 reads LGHDT; CDR2 reads YNNKEL (reference sequence). The CDR3 bases are TGTGCCAGCAGCCCGGGGGGGGTTTTTCCCCTCCACTTT. Its translation is CASSPGGVFPLHF.

The chain has TRBV19 and TRBJ1-4, with 7 bases identical to TRBD1. Germline loops: CDR1 LNHDA, CDR2 SQIVND (reference sequence). V dropped 2 bases and J dropped 7; count of bases not matched to a gene: 13. The CDR3 is 17 amino acids. CDR3 region: CASSISEGARWSEKLFF. CDR3 DNA: TGTGCCAGTAGTATATCAGAGGGGGCGCGTTGGAGTGAAAAACTGTTTTTT. The whole variable domain, filled in from reference TRBV19 and TRBJ1-4, reads DGGITQSPKYLFRKEGQNVTLSCEQNLNHDAMYWYRQDPGQGLRLIYYSQIVNDFQKGDIAEGYSVSREKKESFPLTVTSAQKNPTAFYLCASSISEGARWSEKLFFGSGTQLSVL.

The genes are TRBV18 and TRBJ2-7, with 7 bases matching TRBD1. CDR3 length: 16 amino acids. The J segment lost 4 bases and the V segment lost 3 bases, leaving 12 bases of the junction unmatched. Germline CDR1 KGHSH, CDR2 LQKENI. In DNA, the CDR3 is TGTGCCAGCTCACCTCGACAGGGCTTAAGACAGTACGAGCAGTACTTC. It is translated as CASSPRQGLRQYEQYF.

The chain carries TRBV19 and TRBJ1-1; TRBD1 agrees at 9 bases. CDR3 size: 16 residues. Germline CDR1 and CDR2: LNHDA and SQIVND (reference sequence). J gave up 3 bases and V 5 bases, and 10 bases lay outside the gene matches. The CDR3 reads CASSFPRDRVDTEAFF. The CDR3, as DNA: TGTGCCAGTAGTTTCCCCCGGGACAGGGTGGACACTGAAGCTTTCTTT.

V is TRBV27 and J is TRBJ2-7, with a tentative D call TRBD1 (6 bases). There are 14 residues in the CDR3. Germline CDR1 MNHEY, CDR2 SMNVEV (reference sequence). Deletions cut 6 bases from V and 6 bases from J, with 18 bases between. The CDR3 region is CASRGGGRKLEQYF. CDR3 nucleotide sequence: TGTGCCAGCAGGGGTGGGGGCAGGAAACTCGAGCAGTACTTC.

This clone was detected only once. CDR3 residues: CASSVADSNRGCSYEQYF. Here the CDR3 DNA reads TGTGCCAGCAGCGTAGCCGACTCCAATAGGGGGTGCTCCTACGAGCAGTACTTC. The V and J genes are TRBV9 and TRBJ2-7; D is perhaps TRBD1 (6 bases). Between the trimmed V and J ends, which lost 0 bases and 0 bases, there was a span of 19 bases. Germline assignment: CDR1 SGDLS and CDR2 YYNGEE. The CDR3 length is 18 residues.

The chain is built from TRBV7-2 and TRBJ2-7; 9 nucleotides agree with TRBD1. The J segment lost 0 bases and the V segment lost 1 base, leaving 1 base of the junction unmatched. CDR1 is SGHTA and CDR2 is FQGNSA in the germline V gene. The CDR3 totals 15 residues. CDR3 sequence (DNA): TGTGCCAGCAGCTTAGGGACAGGGGTCTCCTACGAGCAGTACTTC. Encoded protein: CASSLGTGVSYEQYF.

The genes are TRBV5-5 and TRBJ2-7; 10 bases line up with TRBD1. J lost 3 bases, V lost 0 bases, and 3 bases had no gene match. The germline CDR1 and CDR2 sequences are SGHKS and YYEKEE (reference sequence). The CDR3 has 15 residues. The CDR3 loop is CASSLGDRGFYEQYF. CDR3 nucleotides: TGTGCCAGCAGCTTGGGGGACAGGGGTTTCTACGAGCAGTACTTC.

J is TRBJ2-1 and V is TRBV19, with 9 bases identical to TRBD2. After removal of 2 bases from V and 1 base from J, the junction contained 3 bases not matched to a gene. Germline CDR1 is LNHDA and CDR2 is SQIVND (reference sequence). The CDR3 covers 16 residues. CDR3 amino acids: CASSILAGISYNEQFF. The CDR3 DNA reads TGTGCCAGTAGTATACTAGCGGGAATATCCTACAATGAGCAGTTCTTC.

The chain employs TRBV29-1 and TRBJ2-5; possible D gene TRBD1, 6 bases. V lost 4 bases to trimming and J lost 0 bases, with 9 bases between them. This CDR3 region has 13 residues. The V gene's germline CDR1 is SQVTM and CDR2 ANQGSEA. The CDR3 protein is CSVAGQYQETQYF. In DNA, the CDR3 is TGCAGCGTTGCCGGACAGTACCAAGAGACCCAGTACTTC.

The chain links TRBV9 to TRBJ2-7; 9 bases fit TRBD2. Trimming cost V 0 bases and J 3 bases; bases outside gene matches: 4. Germline V lookup: CDR1 SGDLS, CDR2 YYNGEE. The CDR3 consists of 15 residues. CDR3 bases: TGTGCCAGCAGCGTAGAGGCTAGCGGGGACTACGAGCAGTACTTC. It specifies CASSVEASGDYEQYF.

The chain is built from TRBV7-3 and TRBJ2-1; 9 nucleotides agree with TRBD1. The CDR3 has 15 amino acids. V gave up 2 bases and J gave up 1 base; unmatched junction bases: 0. The germline gives CDR1 SGHTA, CDR2 FQGTGA. CDR3 region: CASSLDRGSYNEQFF. CDR3 DNA sequence: TGTGCCAGCAGCTTAGACAGGGGGTCCTACAATGAGCAGTTCTTC. Based on the CDR3 plus reference TRBV7-3 and TRBJ2-1, the full variable domain is GAGVSQTPSNKVTEKGKYVELRCDPISGHTALYWYRQSLGQGPEFLIYFQGTGAADDSGLPNDRFFAVRPEGSVSTLKIQRTERGDSAVYLCASSLDRGSYNEQFFGPGTRLTVL.

The chain has TRBV5-1 and TRBJ2-3; no clear D. Germline-derived CDR1 and CDR2 are SGHRS and YFSETQ. V was cut by 4 bases and J by 0 bases, with 9 bases left in between. The CDR3 is made up of 14 amino acids. The DNA for the CDR3 is TGCGCCAGCAGCATACAGACGAGCACAGATACGCAGTATTTT. Its protein product is CASSIQTSTDTQYF.

This clone was counted between two and nine times. This chain links TRBV18 with TRBJ2-1, with D hard to call. Per the germline V gene, CDR1 is KGHSH and CDR2 is LQKENI. V dropped 2 bases and J dropped 2 bases, with 7 bases sitting between them. CDR3 length: 14 amino acids. Here the CDR3 reads CASSPLETYNEQFF. CDR3 DNA: TGTGCCAGCTCACCATTAGAAACCTACAATGAGCAGTTCTTC.

This chain joins TRBV19 and TRBJ2-7, with 10 bases identical to TRBD1. CDR1 is LNHDA and CDR2 is SQIVND in the germline V gene (reference sequence). With 3 bases clipped from V and 3 bases from J, the junction kept 2 bases outside the gene matches. This CDR3 has 14 amino acids. The chain's CDR3 is CASSMTGGHYEQYF. CDR3 in DNA: TGTGCCAGTAGTATGACAGGGGGCCACTACGAGCAGTACTTC.

The rearrangement links TRBV5-1 to TRBJ2-1; possible D gene TRBD2, 5 bases. The V gene's germline CDR1 is SGHRS and CDR2 YFSETQ. The CDR3 is 15 residues long. Trimming left V 4 bases short and J 6 bases short, with 17 bases between. CDR3 DNA: TGCGCCAGCAGCGCGGGCCTCGTATTGGGCAATGAGCAGTTCTTC. This gives the protein CASSAGLVLGNEQFF.

The chain links TRBV3-1 (or the pseudogene TRBV3-2) to TRBJ2-1; 11 bases fit TRBD2. The V gene's germline CDR1 is LGHDT and CDR2 YNNKEL (reference sequence). After removal of 3 bases from V and 1 base from J, the junction contained 8 bases not matched to a gene. This CDR3 region has 18 residues. The CDR3 nucleotides read TGTGCCAGCAGCCAGGGAACTACTAGCGGGAGTTCCTACAATGAGCAGTTCTTC. Amino acid sequence: CASSQGTTSGSSYNEQFF.

The chain employs TRBV4-2 and TRBJ1-1, with a weak D call TRBD1 (6 bases). Germline assignment: CDR1 LGHNA and CDR2 YNFKEQ. There are 16 residues in the CDR3. V shed 1 base and J shed 6 bases, with 18 bases lying between them. CDR3 DNA sequence: TGTGCCAGCAGCCAAGTTCCTCCCAGGGGCAGCGCTGAAGCTTTCTTT. Its protein product is CASSQVPPRGSAEAFF.

The sample holds a few counts of this clone. J is TRBJ1-2 and V is TRBV10-3; D is undetermined. V was shortened by 5 bases and J by 4 bases, with 23 bases between the two germline ends. Germline V gives CDR1 ENHRY, CDR2 SYGVKD. The CDR3 extends over 17 amino acids. The DNA of the CDR3 is TGTGCCATCAGTATATGGTCCGGCTCTACGGGTCTCTATGGCTACACCTTC. It specifies CAISIWSGSTGLYGYTF.

The genes are TRBV2 and TRBJ2-1, with 9 bases matching TRBD2. The CDR3 extends over 15 amino acids. The junction had 4 bases not matched to a gene; V was cut back by 6 bases and J by 1 base. Germline V gene data show CDR1 as SNHLY and CDR2 as FYNNEI. The CDR3: CASRPLAGSYNEQFF. Here the CDR3 DNA reads TGTGCCAGCAGACCTCTAGCGGGATCCTACAATGAGCAGTTCTTC.

The chain recombines TRBV7-2 with TRBJ2-7; weak D call: TRBD2 (6 bases). V lost 2 bases, J lost 4 bases, and 12 bases lay in between. The CDR3 is 14 residues long. CDR1 is SGHTA, CDR2 FQGNSA, per germline. CDR3 nucleotides: TGTGCCAGCAGCTTACCGGGAGTAGTATACGAGCAGTACTTC. Protein sequence: CASSLPGVVYEQYF. Together with reference TRBV7-2 and TRBJ2-7, the CDR3 gives the full variable domain: GAGVSQSPSNKVTEKGKDVELRCDPISGHTALYWYRQSLGQGLEFLIYFQGNSAPDKSGLPSDRFSAERTGGSVSTLTIQRTQQEDSAVYLCASSLPGVVYEQYFGPGTRLTVT.

This clone was seen once. The rearrangement uses TRBV19 and TRBJ1-1; TRBD1 matches 7 bases. This CDR3 contains 13 residues. With 0 bases clipped from V and 11 bases from J, the junction kept 6 bases outside the gene matches. The germline V gene has CDR1 LNHDA and CDR2 SQIVND (reference sequence). The CDR3 DNA reads TGTGCCAGTAGTATAGACCCGGGACAGTCGGCTTTCTTT. Protein product: CASSIDPGQSAFF.

A remark on this clone: Because it lacks the conserved phenylalanine or tryptophan at the end, this CDR3 is likely a read error. It is unclear where the CDR3 begins or ends on the DNA, so no DNA is shown, and the CDR3 is as TCRdb lists it. This chain links TRBV5-8 with TRBJ1-1. Germline loops: CDR1 SGHTS, CDR2 YDEGEE. The CDR3 is 9 amino acids long, termini counted. The chain's CDR3 is CASSQEGRP.

This chain joins TRBV6-2 or TRBV6-3 and TRBJ2-5; TRBD2 matches 15 bases. CDR1 MNHEY and CDR2 SVGEGT come from the germline V gene. Trimming took 6 bases from V and 4 from J; bases not matched to a gene: 3. The CDR3 contains 15 residues. CDR3 nucleotides: TGTGCCAGCAGCTCGGGACTAGCGGGAGGAGAGACCCAGTACTTC. Protein: CASSSGLAGGETQYF.